This T cell receptor beta chain was found in a study of blood T cell repertoires in COVID-19. In the study overall: COVID-19 samples from acute and convalescent phases originated in the United States, Italy and Spain.

In the original analysis: By means of reference gene primer amplification, nucleated cell counts were estimated. Using immunoSEQ multiplex PCR, the repertoire was profiled, and TCRdb retains in-frame clones only, with some absent. V, J and clone size are taken as reported in that table, and D and trimming were inferred from the DNA itself. Seen here are fewer than 350,000 clones, 85% to 90% observed once, and the top ten hold about 1.8%. Those enrolled, adults aged 18 to 89 years, came from 24 US areas. V lost 5 bases and J lost 5, with 18 bases in between. The V gene's germline CDR1 is SGHNT and CDR2 YENEEA. The CDR3 sequence is 16 residues long. This clone turned up a few times.

The clonotype originates from a woman aged 18-29 years with acute COVID-19. The chain couples TRBV11-3 to TRBJ2-2, with D possibly TRBD1 on 6 matching bases. Sequences were obtained from PBMCs or T cells enriched from blood (not recorded which). The DNA of the CDR3 is TGTGCCAGCAGCCGAGGTCGACCTCAGGGGACCGGGGAGCTGTTTTTT. It encodes CASSRGRPQGTGELFF.